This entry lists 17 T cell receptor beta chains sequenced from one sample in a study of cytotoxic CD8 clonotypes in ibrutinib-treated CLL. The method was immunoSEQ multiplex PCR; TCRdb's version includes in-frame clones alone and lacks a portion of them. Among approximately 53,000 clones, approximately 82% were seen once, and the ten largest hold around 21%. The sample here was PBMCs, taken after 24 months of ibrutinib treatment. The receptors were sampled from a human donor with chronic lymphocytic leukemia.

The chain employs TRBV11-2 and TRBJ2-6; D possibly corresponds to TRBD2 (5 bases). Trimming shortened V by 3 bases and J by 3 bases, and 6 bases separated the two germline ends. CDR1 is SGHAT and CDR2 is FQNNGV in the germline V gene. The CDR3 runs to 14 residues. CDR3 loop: CASSFGVGANVLTF. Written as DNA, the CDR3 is TGTGCCAGCAGCTTCGGGGTTGGGGCCAACGTCCTGACTTTC.

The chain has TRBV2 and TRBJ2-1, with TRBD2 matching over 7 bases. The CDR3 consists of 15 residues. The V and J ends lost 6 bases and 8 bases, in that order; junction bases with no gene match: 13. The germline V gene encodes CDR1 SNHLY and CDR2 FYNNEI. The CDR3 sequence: CASRLGLVDSDEQFF. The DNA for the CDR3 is TGTGCCAGCAGGTTAGGACTAGTAGATAGCGATGAGCAGTTCTTC.

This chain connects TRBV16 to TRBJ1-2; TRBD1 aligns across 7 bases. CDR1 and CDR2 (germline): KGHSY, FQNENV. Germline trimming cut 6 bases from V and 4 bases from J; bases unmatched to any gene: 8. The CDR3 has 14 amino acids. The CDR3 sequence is CASRTGEGAYGYTF. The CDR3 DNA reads TGTGCCAGCAGAACCGGGGAGGGGGCCTATGGCTACACCTTC.

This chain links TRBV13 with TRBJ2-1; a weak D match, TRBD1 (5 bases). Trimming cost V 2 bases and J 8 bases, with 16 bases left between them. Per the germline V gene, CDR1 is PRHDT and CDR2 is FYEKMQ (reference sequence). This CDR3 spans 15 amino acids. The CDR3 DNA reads TGTGCCAGCAGCTTAAATCAGGGAATTATCGATGAGCAGTTCTTC. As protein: CASSLNQGIIDEQFF.

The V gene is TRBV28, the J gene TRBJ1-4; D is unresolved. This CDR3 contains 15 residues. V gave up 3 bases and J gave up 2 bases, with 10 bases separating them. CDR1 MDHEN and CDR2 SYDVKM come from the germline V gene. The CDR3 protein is CASSFYDGTNEKLFF. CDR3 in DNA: TGTGCCAGCAGTTTCTACGACGGGACTAATGAAAAACTGTTTTTT.

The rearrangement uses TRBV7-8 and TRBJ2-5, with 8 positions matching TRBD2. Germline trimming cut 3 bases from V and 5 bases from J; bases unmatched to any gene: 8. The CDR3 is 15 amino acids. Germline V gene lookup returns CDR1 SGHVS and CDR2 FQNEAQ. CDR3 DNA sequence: TGTGCCAGCAGCTTGCTAGCGGGTACTCGGGAGACCCAGTACTTC. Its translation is CASSLLAGTRETQYF.

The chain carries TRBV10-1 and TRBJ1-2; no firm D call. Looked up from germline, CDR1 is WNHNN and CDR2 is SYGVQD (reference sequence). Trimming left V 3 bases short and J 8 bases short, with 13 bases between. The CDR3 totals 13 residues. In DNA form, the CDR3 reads TGCGCCAGCAGTGAAGGTGCGGGATTGGGCTACACCTTC. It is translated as CASSEGAGLGYTF.

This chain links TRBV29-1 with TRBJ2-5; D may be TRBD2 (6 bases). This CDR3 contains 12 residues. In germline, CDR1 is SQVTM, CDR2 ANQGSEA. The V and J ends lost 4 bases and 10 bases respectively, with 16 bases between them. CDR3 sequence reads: CSVGPQSGRQYF. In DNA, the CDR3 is TGCAGCGTTGGCCCTCAGAGCGGGCGCCAGTACTTC.

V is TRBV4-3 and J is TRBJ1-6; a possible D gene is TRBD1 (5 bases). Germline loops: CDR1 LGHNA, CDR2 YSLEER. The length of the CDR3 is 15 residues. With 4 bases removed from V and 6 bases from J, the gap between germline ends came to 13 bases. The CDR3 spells CASSLSPGANSPLHF. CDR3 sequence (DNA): TGCGCCAGCAGCCTTAGCCCCGGGGCTAATTCACCCCTCCACTTT.

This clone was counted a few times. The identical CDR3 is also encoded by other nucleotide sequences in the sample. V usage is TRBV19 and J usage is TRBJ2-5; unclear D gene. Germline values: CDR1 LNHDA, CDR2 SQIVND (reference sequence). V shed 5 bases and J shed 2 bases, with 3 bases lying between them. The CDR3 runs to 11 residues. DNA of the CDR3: TGTGCCAGTAGTGCGCAAGAGACCCAGTACTTC. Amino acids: CASSAQETQYF.

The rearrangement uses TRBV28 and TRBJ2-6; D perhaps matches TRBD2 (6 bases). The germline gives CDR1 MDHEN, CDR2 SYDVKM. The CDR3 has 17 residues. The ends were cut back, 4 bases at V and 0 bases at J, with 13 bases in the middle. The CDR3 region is CASSSTGRSSGANVLTF. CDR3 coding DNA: TGTGCCAGCAGTTCGACCGGGAGAAGCTCTGGGGCCAACGTCCTGACTTTC.

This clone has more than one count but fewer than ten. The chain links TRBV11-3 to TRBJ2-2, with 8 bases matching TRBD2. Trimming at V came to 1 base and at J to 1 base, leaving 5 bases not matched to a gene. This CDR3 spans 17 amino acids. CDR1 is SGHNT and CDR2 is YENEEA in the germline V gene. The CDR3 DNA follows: TGTGCCAGCAGCTTAGCGTCCACTAGCGGGAACACCGGGGAGCTGTTTTTT. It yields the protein CASSLASTSGNTGELFF.

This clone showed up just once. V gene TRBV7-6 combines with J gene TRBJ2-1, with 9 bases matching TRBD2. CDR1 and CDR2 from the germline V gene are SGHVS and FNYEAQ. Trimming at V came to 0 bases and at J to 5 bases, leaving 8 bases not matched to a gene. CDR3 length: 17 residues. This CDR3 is CASSLALAGEWNNEQFF. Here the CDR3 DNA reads TGTGCCAGCAGCTTAGCGTTAGCGGGAGAGTGGAACAATGAGCAGTTCTTC.

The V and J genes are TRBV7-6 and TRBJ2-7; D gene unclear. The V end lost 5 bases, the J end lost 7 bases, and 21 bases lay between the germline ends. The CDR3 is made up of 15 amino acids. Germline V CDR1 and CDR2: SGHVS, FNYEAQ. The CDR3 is CASSPRPPAYPEQYF. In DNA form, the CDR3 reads TGTGCCAGCAGCCCCCGCCCGCCGGCCTACCCGGAGCAGTACTTC.

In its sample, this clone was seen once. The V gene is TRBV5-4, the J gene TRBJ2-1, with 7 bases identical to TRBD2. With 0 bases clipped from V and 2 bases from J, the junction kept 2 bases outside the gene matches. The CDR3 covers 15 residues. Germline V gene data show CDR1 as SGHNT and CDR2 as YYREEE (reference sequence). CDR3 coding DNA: TGTGCCAGCAGCTTGGCGGGAGGAACCTACAATGAGCAGTTCTTC. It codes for CASSLAGGTYNEQFF.

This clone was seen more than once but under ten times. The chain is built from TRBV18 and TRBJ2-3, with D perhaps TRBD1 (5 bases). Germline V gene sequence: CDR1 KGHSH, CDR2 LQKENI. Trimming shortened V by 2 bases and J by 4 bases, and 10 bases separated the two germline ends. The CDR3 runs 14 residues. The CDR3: CASSPGAGPDTQYF. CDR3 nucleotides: TGTGCCAGCTCACCAGGGGCCGGGCCAGATACGCAGTATTTT.

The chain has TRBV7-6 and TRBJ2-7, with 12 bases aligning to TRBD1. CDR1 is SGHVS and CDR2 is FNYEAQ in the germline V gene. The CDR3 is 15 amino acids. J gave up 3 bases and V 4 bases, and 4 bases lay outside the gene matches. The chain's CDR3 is CASSYGTGGFYEQYF. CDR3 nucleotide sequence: TGTGCCAGCAGCTACGGGACAGGGGGCTTCTACGAGCAGTACTTC.